The 20 T cell receptor beta chains in this list originate from one sample, sequenced in a study of lymphopenia after photon versus proton radiotherapy. Generated by immunoSEQ multiplex PCR, the TCRdb table keeps only in-frame clones and is missing some. Among roughly 7,000 clones, roughly 89% were seen once, and the ten largest hold 17%. Sequencing used peripheral blood, obtained from a patient treated with photon-based radiotherapy. Receptor source: a man aged 55 to 69 with cholangiocarcinoma.

The chain couples TRBV15 to TRBJ1-2; D might be TRBD1 (5 bases). CDR1 LNHNV and CDR2 YYDKDF come from the germline V gene (reference sequence). Trimming took 0 bases from V and 9 from J, leaving 14 bases between them. The CDR3 loop spans 14 amino acids. The CDR3 protein is CATSREGAGLSYTF. CDR3 sequence (DNA): TGTGCCACCAGCAGAGAAGGGGCAGGGTTGAGCTACACCTTC.

In its sample, this clone was seen once. The chain is built from TRBV4-3 and TRBJ1-1; no firm D call. The CDR3 extends over 13 amino acids. Trimming removed 4 bases from V and 7 bases from J, with 13 bases in between. Germline V CDR1 and CDR2: LGHNA, YSLEER. This chain's CDR3 is CASSPTAEGEAFF. CDR3 coding DNA: TGCGCCAGCAGCCCCACCGCGGAGGGTGAAGCTTTCTTT.

The chain carries TRBV5-4 and TRBJ2-5; unclear D gene. This CDR3 has 11 amino acids. Germline V CDR1 and CDR2: SGHNT, YYREEE (reference sequence). Trimming pared 1 base from V and 5 bases from J, leaving 3 bases between. The CDR3 here is CASSLMETQYF. Here the CDR3 DNA reads TGTGCCAGCAGCTTGATGGAGACCCAGTACTTC.

This sequence joins TRBV7-2 and TRBJ2-3; D gene ambiguous. V shed 5 bases and J shed 5 bases, with 8 bases lying between them. CDR1 SGHTA and CDR2 FQGNSA come from the germline V gene. The CDR3 loop spans 12 amino acids. CDR3 sequence (DNA): TGTGCCAGCAGCATACGAGTAGATACGCAGTATTTT. Translating gives CASSIRVDTQYF.

This clone was seen a few times. V usage is TRBV19 and J usage is TRBJ2-2, with TRBD1 identical over 7 bases. Trimming took 4 bases from V and 4 from J; bases not matched to a gene: 12. This CDR3 comprises 17 residues. CDR1 LNHDA and CDR2 SQIVND come from the germline V gene (reference sequence). In DNA form, the CDR3 reads TGTGCCAGTAGTACCGTCGCTTCGGACAGGAGCACCGGGGAGCTGTTTTTT. It codes for CASSTVASDRSTGELFF. Looking up the rest from reference TRBV19 and TRBJ2-2 gives the full variable domain: DGGITQSPKYLFRKEGQNVTLSCEQNLNHDAMYWYRQDPGQGLRLIYYSQIVNDFQKGDIAEGYSVSREKKESFPLTVTSAQKNPTAFYLCASSTVASDRSTGELFFGEGSRLTVL.

V gene TRBV7-9 combines with J gene TRBJ1-3; D gene unclear. V was pared by 1 base and J by 9 bases, with 13 bases between. CDR1 is SEHNR, CDR2 FQNEAQ, per germline (reference sequence). CDR3 length equals 14 residues. CDR3 DNA: TGTGCCAGCAGCTTAGAAGTTACATGGGGCACCATATATTTT. Translation gives CASSLEVTWGTIYF.

J is TRBJ2-5 and V is TRBV5-1; 9 nucleotides match TRBD2. With V trimmed by 0 bases and J by 2 bases, 5 bases remained unmatched. Germline loops: CDR1 SGHRS, CDR2 YFSETQ. The CDR3 length is 16 residues. This CDR3 reads CASSLAPAGGQETQYF. As DNA, the CDR3 is TGCGCCAGCAGCTTGGCCCCAGCGGGGGGACAAGAGACCCAGTACTTC.

The V call is TRBV7-8, the J call TRBJ1-6; possibly TRBD1 for D (5 bases). Germline V gene data show CDR1 as SGHVS and CDR2 as FQNEAQ. Trimming cost V 2 bases and J 11 bases, with 16 bases left between them. The CDR3 consists of 15 residues. CDR3 sequence reads: CASSLRETAKPPLHF. Here the CDR3 DNA reads TGTGCCAGCAGCTTAAGAGAGACAGCGAAGCCACCCCTCCACTTT.

The V and J genes are TRBV11-2 and TRBJ2-1; D is ambiguous. Deletions cut 1 base from V and 4 bases from J, with 5 bases between. The CDR3 length is 13 residues. CDR1 is SGHAT, CDR2 FQNNGV, per germline. CDR3 coding DNA: TGTGCCAGCAGCTTAGGACATTACAATGAGCAGTTCTTC. Amino acid sequence: CASSLGHYNEQFF. The variable domain in full, completed from reference TRBV11-2 and TRBJ2-1, reads EAGVAQSPRYKIIEKRQSVAFWCNPISGHATLYWYQQILGQGPKLLIQFQNNGVVDDSQLPKDRFSAERLKGVDSTLKIQPAKLEDSAVYLCASSLGHYNEQFFGPGTRLTVL.

This sequence joins TRBV25-1 and TRBJ2-1; D may be TRBD2 (5 bases). Trimming pared 2 bases from V and 4 bases from J, leaving 15 bases between. The CDR3 covers 16 residues. Looked up from germline, CDR1 is MGHDK and CDR2 is SYGVNS. The CDR3 spells CASSEGYLSGYNEQFF. The CDR3 DNA is TGTGCCAGCAGTGAAGGTTACCTCTCGGGGTACAATGAGCAGTTCTTC.

The rearrangement links TRBV5-8 to TRBJ2-3; D might be TRBD1 (6 bases). Trimming took 1 base from V and 6 from J, leaving 6 bases between them. The germline gives CDR1 SGHTS, CDR2 YDEGEE. This CDR3 is built from 12 residues. The CDR3 here is CASSLRGDTQYF. As DNA, the CDR3 is TGTGCCAGCAGCTTGAGGGGGGATACGCAGTATTTT.

This chain links TRBV10-3 with TRBJ2-7; no clear D. Germline V gives CDR1 ENHRY, CDR2 SYGVKD. This CDR3 spans 14 amino acids. Trimming shortened V by 8 bases and J by 1 base, and 15 bases separated the two germline ends. The CDR3 spells CAIAQEGNSYEQYF. In nucleotides, the CDR3 is TGTGCCATCGCTCAGGAAGGAAATTCCTACGAGCAGTACTTC.

CDR3 DNA sequence: TGCAGCGTCGTAGACAGGACGAACACCGGGGAGCTGTTTTTT. Amino acids: CSVVDRTNTGELFF. This chain uses TRBV29-1 with TRBJ2-2, with D tentatively TRBD1 (6 bases). The CDR3 is 14 residues long. The ends were cut back, 6 bases at V and 0 bases at J, with 11 bases in the middle. The V gene's germline CDR1 is SQVTM and CDR2 ANQGSEA.

This clone was found once. The V call is TRBV28, the J call TRBJ2-7; D gene ambiguous. V shed 5 bases and J shed 2 bases, with 13 bases lying between them. Germline loops: CDR1 MDHEN, CDR2 SYDVKM. The CDR3 length is 14 residues. As DNA, the CDR3 is TGTGCCAGCAGTCCCCCCGGGCGGCCCTACGAGCAGTACTTC. Translating it yields CASSPPGRPYEQYF.

The chain carries TRBV2 and TRBJ2-5, with TRBD2 as a possible D gene (6 bases). This CDR3 has 13 residues. Trimming left V 4 bases short and J 4 bases short, with 10 bases between. Germline values: CDR1 SNHLY, CDR2 FYNNEI. CDR3 sequence reads: CASSGQGGETQYF. CDR3 DNA sequence: TGTGCCAGCAGTGGGCAGGGAGGAGAGACCCAGTACTTC.

V usage is TRBV19 and J usage is TRBJ1-1; D is undetermined. Trimming left V 6 bases short and J 0 bases short, with 17 bases between. CDR1 is LNHDA and CDR2 is SQIVND in the germline V gene (reference sequence). The length of the CDR3 is 16 residues. As DNA, the CDR3 is TGTGCCAGTAGAAGCACCCCGGGCAGTCTGAACACTGAAGCTTTCTTT. Translating it yields CASRSTPGSLNTEAFF. Drawing the rest from reference TRBV19 and TRBJ1-1, the complete variable domain is DGGITQSPKYLFRKEGQNVTLSCEQNLNHDAMYWYRQDPGQGLRLIYYSQIVNDFQKGDIAEGYSVSREKKESFPLTVTSAQKNPTAFYLCASRSTPGSLNTEAFFGQGTRLTVV.

The CDR3 here is CASSYSGLAGPYEQYF. The CDR3 DNA reads as TGTGCCAGCAGTTACTCGGGGCTAGCGGGCCCCTACGAGCAGTACTTC. The chain links TRBV6-5 to TRBJ2-7; 8 bases match TRBD2. Trimming at V came to 0 bases and at J to 2 bases, leaving 6 bases not matched to a gene. This CDR3 is built from 16 residues. Germline-derived CDR1 and CDR2 are MNHEY and SVGAGI.

In its sample, this clone was seen a few times. The chain carries TRBV9 and TRBJ1-6; D is perhaps TRBD1 (5 bases). From germline, CDR1 is SGDLS and CDR2 YYNGEE. V was trimmed by 2 bases and J by 10 bases, leaving 13 bases between them. The CDR3 is made up of 14 amino acids. The CDR3: CASSVRGEGSPLHF. CDR3 DNA: TGTGCCAGCAGCGTTCGGGGGGAAGGGTCACCCCTCCACTTT.

The V and J genes are TRBV28 and TRBJ1-4; the D gene is possibly TRBD1 (6 bases). The CDR3 runs 14 residues. Germline CDR1 MDHEN, CDR2 SYDVKM. The ends were cut back, 4 bases at V and 7 bases at J, with 13 bases in the middle. The CDR3 nucleotides read TGTGCCAGCAGTTCCTTACAGGGAAGTGAAAAACTGTTTTTT. Translating gives CASSSLQGSEKLFF.

J is TRBJ1-1 and V is TRBV19, with a weak D call TRBD1 (6 bases). Germline assignment: CDR1 LNHDA and CDR2 SQIVND (reference sequence). The CDR3 spans 15 residues. Trimming pared 5 bases from V and 4 bases from J, leaving 17 bases between. The CDR3 here is CASSPLSGRGTEAFF. CDR3 in DNA: TGTGCCAGTAGTCCCCTTTCAGGCAGGGGCACTGAAGCTTTCTTT.